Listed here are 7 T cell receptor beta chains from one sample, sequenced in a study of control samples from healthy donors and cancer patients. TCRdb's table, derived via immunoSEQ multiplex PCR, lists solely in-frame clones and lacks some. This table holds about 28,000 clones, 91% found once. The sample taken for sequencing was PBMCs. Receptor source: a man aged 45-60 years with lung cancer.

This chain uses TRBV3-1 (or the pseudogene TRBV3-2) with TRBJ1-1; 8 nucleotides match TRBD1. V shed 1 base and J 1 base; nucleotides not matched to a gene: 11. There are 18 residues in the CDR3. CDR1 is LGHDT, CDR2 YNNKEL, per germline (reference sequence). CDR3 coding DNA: TGTGCCAGCAGCCAAGGGACGGGGCAGGGGGCACGGAACACTGAAGCTTTCTTT. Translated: CASSQGTGQGARNTEAFF.

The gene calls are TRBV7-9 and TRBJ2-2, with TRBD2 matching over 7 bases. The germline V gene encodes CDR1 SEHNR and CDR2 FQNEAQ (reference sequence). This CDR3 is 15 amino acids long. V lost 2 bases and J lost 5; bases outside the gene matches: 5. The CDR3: CASSLTASGTGELFF. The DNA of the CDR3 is TGTGCCAGCAGCTTAACGGCTAGCGGTACCGGGGAGCTGTTTTTT.

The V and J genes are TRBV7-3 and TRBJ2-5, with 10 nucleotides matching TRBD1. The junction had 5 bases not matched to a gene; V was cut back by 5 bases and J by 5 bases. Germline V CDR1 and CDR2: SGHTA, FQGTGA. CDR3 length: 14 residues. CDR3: CASSPGQGVETQYF. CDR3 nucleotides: TGTGCCAGCAGCCCCGGACAGGGGGTCGAGACCCAGTACTTC.

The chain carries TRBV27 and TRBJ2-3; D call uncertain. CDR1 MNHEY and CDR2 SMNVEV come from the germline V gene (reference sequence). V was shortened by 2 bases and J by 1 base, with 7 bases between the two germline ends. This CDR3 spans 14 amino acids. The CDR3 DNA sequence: TGTGCCAGCAGTTTAGAGCGAGGCACAGATACGCAGTATTTT. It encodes CASSLERGTDTQYF.

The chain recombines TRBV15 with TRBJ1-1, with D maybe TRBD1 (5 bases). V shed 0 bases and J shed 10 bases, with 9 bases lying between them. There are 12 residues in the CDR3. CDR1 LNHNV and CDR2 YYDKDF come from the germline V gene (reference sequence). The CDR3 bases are TGTGCCACCAGCAGAGATAGCGGGGCAGCTTTCTTT. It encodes CATSRDSGAAFF. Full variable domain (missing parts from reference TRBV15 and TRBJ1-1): DAMVIQNPRYQVTQFGKPVTLSCSQTLNHNVMYWYQQKSSQAPKLLFHYYDKDFNNEADTPDNFQSRRPNTSFCFLDIRSPGLGDTAMYLCATSRDSGAAFFGQGTRLTVV.

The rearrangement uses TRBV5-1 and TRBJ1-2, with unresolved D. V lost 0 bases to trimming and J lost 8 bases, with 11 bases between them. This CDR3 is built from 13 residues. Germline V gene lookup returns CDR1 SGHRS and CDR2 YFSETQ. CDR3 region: CASSLDTARGYTF. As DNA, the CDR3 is TGCGCCAGCAGCTTGGACACAGCGAGGGGCTACACCTTC.

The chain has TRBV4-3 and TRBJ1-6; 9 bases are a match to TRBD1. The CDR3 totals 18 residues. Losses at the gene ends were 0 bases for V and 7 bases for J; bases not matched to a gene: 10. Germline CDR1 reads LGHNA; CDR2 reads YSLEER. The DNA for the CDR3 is TGCGCCAGCAGCCAAGATCGATTGGCCGGACAGGGGAATTCACCCCTCCACTTT. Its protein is CASSQDRLAGQGNSPLHF.